This T cell receptor (beta chain) was profiled in a study of blood T cell repertoires in COVID-19. In the study overall: COVID-19 samples from acute and convalescent phases originated in the United States, Italy and Spain. In each case, the material was cDNA or gDNA derived from T cells, B-cell-depleted T cells, or PBMCs.

Recovered participants had two consecutive negative NP/OP PCR tests, healthcare professional clearance, or symptom resolution. The table lists this clone with a count of one. V was shortened by 4 bases and J by 1 base, with 9 bases between the two germline ends. This CDR3 is 13 amino acids long. From germline, CDR1 is SGHDT and CDR2 YYEEEE. The authors' processing: Nucleated cell number was recorded as an estimate derived from reference gene primer amplification. Profiling relied on immunoSEQ multiplex PCR, and the TCRdb table lists in-frame clones only, not all of them. V and J calls plus clone size are reproduced from that table; the DNA served to infer D and trimming. The data hold hundreds of thousands of clones, with 80% to 90% observed a single time.

The TCR originated in a woman aged 55-69 years who had recovered from COVID-19. Sequenced: PBMCs or T cells enriched from blood (not recorded which). The V and J genes are TRBV5-6 and TRBJ2-7; maybe TRBD2 (5 bases). The CDR3: CASSTRSSYEQYF. CDR3 nucleotides: TGTGCCAGCAGCACTAGATCATCCTACGAGCAGTACTTC.